The 2 T cell receptor beta chains in this list originate from one sample, sequenced in a study of beta chain features in type 1 diabetes. Expressed TCRB transcripts got sequenced, as all isolated RNA was reverse transcribed. Method: immunoSEQ multiplex PCR; TCRdb's copy keeps in-frame clones and lacks some. The sample lists roughly 450,000 clones; over 11% were seen once. The material sequenced was naive CD4+ T cells from blood. The receptors come from a man aged 30-40 years in good health.

This clone was counted at least ten times. The J gene is TRBJ2-3, the V gene TRBV29-1; D gene ambiguous. The CDR3 has 10 residues. V dropped 2 bases and J dropped 6 bases, with 3 bases sitting between them. CDR1 SQVTM and CDR2 ANQGSEA come from the germline V gene. The CDR3 region is CSVESDTQYF. In DNA, the CDR3 is TGCAGCGTTGAATCCGATACGCAGTATTTT.

This clone was observed a few times. The V and J genes are TRBV18 and TRBJ2-1; the D gene could be TRBD1 or TRBD2 (5 bases each). Trimming pared 3 bases from V and 0 bases from J, leaving 9 bases between. CDR1 is KGHSH and CDR2 is LQKENI in the germline V gene. There are 15 residues in the CDR3. The CDR3 DNA sequence: TGTGCCAGCTCACCCGAGGGGAGCTCCTACAATGAGCAGTTCTTC. It is translated as CASSPEGSSYNEQFF.